This TCR beta chain was sequenced during a study of T cell clonality in common variable immunodeficiency. Many counts were recorded for this clone. Its antigen is unknown. The read gets to within 3 residues of the CDR3 end, and the germline J gene fills in the rest. Assay used: immunoSEQ multiplex PCR; TCRdb lists only in-frame clones, some missing. The table lists roughly 30,000 clones, with no singletons. V trimming: 2 bases; J trimming: 2 bases; junction bases outside the gene matches: 4. This CDR3 region has 16 residues. In germline, CDR1 is DFQATT, CDR2 SNEGSKA (reference sequence). Whole-study results and caveats: Reportedly, TCR beta sequences from common variable immunodeficiency showed fewer deletions and N-nucleotide insertions.

The specimen was peripheral blood mononuclear cells. The TCR comes from a human donor with common variable immunodeficiency. This chain uses TRBV20-1 with TRBJ1-6; 9 bases align to TRBD1. The covered CDR3 bases are TGCAGTGCTAGACGGGACAGGGCGACCTATAATTCACCC. Its translation is CSARRDRATYNSP. In full, the CDR3 reads CSARRDRATYNSPLHF.